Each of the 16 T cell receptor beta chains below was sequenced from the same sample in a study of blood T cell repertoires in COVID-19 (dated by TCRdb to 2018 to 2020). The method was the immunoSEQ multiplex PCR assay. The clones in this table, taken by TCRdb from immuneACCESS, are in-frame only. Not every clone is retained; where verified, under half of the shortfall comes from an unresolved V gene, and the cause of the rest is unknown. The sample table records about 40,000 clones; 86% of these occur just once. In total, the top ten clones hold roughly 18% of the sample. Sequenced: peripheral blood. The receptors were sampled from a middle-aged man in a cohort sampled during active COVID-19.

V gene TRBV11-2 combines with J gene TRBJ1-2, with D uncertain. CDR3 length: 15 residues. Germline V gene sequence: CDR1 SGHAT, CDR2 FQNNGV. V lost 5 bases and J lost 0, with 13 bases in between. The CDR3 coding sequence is TGTGCCAGCAGCCCCCTAAGAAGCTCTAACTATGGCTACACCTTC. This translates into CASSPLRSSNYGYTF.

The CDR3 here is CASRATSLGEQYV. CDR3 coding DNA: TGTGCCAGCAGGGCTACTAGTCTGGGCGAGCAGTACGTC. The V and J genes are TRBV6-5 and TRBJ2-7, with D possibly TRBD2 on 5 matching bases. The ends were cut back, 6 bases at V and 6 bases at J, with 15 bases in the middle. Germline V lookup: CDR1 MNHEY, CDR2 SVGAGI. The CDR3 covers 13 residues.

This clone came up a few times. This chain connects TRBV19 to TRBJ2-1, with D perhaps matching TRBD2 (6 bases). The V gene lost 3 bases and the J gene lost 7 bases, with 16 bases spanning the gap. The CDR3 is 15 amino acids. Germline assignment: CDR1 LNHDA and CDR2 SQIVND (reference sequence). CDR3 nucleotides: TGTGCCAGTAGTATTACGGAGGGACTCCGGAATGAGCAGTTCTTC. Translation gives CASSITEGLRNEQFF.

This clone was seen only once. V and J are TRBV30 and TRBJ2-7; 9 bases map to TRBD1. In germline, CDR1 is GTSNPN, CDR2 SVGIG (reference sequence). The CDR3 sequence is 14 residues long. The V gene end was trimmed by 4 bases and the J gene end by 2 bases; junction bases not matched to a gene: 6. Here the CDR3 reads CAWIADRGTYEQYF. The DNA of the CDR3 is TGTGCCTGGATTGCGGACAGGGGCACCTACGAGCAGTACTTC.

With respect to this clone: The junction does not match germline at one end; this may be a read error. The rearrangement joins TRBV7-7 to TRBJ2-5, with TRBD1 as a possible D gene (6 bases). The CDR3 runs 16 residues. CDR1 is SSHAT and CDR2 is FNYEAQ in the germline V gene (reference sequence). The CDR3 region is CASSLEIGQPQETQYF. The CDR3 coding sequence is TGTGCTAGCAGCTTAGAAATCGGACAGCCCCAAGAGACCCAGTACTTC.

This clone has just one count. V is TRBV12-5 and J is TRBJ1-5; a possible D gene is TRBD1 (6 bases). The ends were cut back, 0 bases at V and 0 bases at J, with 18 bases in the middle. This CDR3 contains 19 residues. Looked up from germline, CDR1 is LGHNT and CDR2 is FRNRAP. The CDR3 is CASGLVPGQGPYSNQPQHF. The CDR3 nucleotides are TGTGCTAGTGGTTTGGTACCGGGACAAGGCCCTTATAGCAATCAGCCCCAGCATTTT.

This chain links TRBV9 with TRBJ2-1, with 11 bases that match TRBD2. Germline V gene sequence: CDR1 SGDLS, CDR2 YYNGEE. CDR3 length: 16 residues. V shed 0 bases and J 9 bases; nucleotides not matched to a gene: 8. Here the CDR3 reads CASSVDGTSGNVEQFF. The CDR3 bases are TGTGCCAGCAGCGTAGACGGGACTAGCGGCAATGTTGAGCAGTTCTTC.

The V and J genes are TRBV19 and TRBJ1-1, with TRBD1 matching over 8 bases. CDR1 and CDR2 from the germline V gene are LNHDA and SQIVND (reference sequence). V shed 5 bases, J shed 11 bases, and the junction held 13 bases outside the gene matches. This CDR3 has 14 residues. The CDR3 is CASSLGQGEVGAFF. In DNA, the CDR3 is TGTGCCAGTAGTCTTGGACAGGGTGAGGTTGGCGCTTTCTTT.

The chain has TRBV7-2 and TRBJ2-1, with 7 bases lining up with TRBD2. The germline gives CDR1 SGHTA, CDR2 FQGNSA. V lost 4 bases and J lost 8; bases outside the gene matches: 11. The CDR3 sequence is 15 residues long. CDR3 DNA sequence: TGTGCCAGCAGCTGGGACTATTCCAGGCACTATGAGCAGTTCTTC. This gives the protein CASSWDYSRHYEQFF.

The CDR3, as DNA: TGTGCCAGCAGTCACACCTACGAGCAGTACTTC. Its protein product is CASSHTYEQYF. The chain is built from TRBV7-9 and TRBJ2-7; D is ambiguous. Between the trimmed V and J ends, which lost 6 bases and 2 bases, there was a span of 5 bases. The CDR3 contains 11 residues. Germline V CDR1 and CDR2: SEHNR, FQNEAQ (reference sequence). Full variable domain (rest looked up from reference TRBV7-9 and TRBJ2-7): DTGVSQNPRHKITKRGQNVTFRCDPISEHNRLYWYRQTLGQGPEFLTYFQNEAQLEKSRLLSDRFSAERPKGSFSTLEIQRTEQGDSAMYLCASSHTYEQYFGPGTRLTVT.

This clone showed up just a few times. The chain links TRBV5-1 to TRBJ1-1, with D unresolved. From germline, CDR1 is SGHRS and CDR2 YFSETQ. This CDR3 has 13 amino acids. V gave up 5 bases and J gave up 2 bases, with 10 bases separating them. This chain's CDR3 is CASRREENTEAFF. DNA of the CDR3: TGCGCCAGCAGACGGGAGGAAAACACTGAAGCTTTCTTT. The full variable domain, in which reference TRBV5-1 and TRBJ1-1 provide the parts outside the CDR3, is KAGVTQTPRYLIKTRGQQVTLSCSPISGHRSVSWYQQTPGQGLQFLFEYFSETQRNKGNFPGRFSGRQFSNSRSEMNVSTLELGDSALYLCASRREENTEAFFGQGTRLTVV.

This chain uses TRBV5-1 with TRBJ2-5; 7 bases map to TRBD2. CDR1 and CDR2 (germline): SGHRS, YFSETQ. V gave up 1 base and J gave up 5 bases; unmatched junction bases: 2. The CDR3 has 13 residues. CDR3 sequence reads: CASSLSGGETQYF. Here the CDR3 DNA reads TGCGCCAGCAGCTTGTCCGGGGGGGAGACCCAGTACTTC. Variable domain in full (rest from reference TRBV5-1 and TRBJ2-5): KAGVTQTPRYLIKTRGQQVTLSCSPISGHRSVSWYQQTPGQGLQFLFEYFSETQRNKGNFPGRFSGRQFSNSRSEMNVSTLELGDSALYLCASSLSGGETQYFGPGTRLLVL.

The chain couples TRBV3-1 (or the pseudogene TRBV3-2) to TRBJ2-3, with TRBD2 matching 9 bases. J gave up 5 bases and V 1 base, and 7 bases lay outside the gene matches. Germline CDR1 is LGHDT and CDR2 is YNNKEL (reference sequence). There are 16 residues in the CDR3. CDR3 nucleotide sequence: TGTGCCAGCAGCCAAGGCGGGCGGGGGGGCAGAGATACGCAGTATTTT. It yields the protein CASSQGGRGGRDTQYF.

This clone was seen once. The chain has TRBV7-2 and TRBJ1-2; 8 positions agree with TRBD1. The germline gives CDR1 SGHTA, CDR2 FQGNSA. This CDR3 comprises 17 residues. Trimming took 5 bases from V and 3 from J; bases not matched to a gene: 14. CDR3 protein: CASSPLTGDVNYYGYTF. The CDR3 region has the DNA TGTGCCAGCAGCCCCTTGACAGGGGACGTGAATTACTATGGCTACACCTTC.

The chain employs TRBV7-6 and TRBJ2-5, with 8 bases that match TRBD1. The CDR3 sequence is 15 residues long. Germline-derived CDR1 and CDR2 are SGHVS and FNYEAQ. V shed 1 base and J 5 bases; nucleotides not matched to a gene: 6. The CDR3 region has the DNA TGTGCCAGCAGCTTAGGAGGGACAGGCACCGAGACCCAGTACTTC. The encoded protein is CASSLGGTGTETQYF.

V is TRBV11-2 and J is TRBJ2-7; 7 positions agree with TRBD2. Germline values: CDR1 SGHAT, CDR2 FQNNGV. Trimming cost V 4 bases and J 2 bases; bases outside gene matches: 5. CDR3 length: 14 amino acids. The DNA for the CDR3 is TGTGCCAGCAGCTCCGGGACTAAAACCTACGAGCAGTACTTC. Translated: CASSSGTKTYEQYF.